These 29 T cell receptor beta chains came from one sample sequenced in a study of shared clonotypes between healthy human individuals. Naive CD8 cells were CD45RO-negative, positively selected for CCR7, excluding terminally differentiated effector memory CD45RA+ cells. Measured with immunoSEQ multiplex PCR; TCRdb has only the in-frame clones, and not every one. The repertoire holds about 2.2 million clones, 85% to 95% seen once, with about 1.7% in the top ten. Input material: naive CD8+ T cells from PBMCs. All receptors derive from a man aged 18 to 29 in good health. Some clones in this sample may be carry-over from other donors' samples.

The chain uses TRBV19 and TRBJ1-2; tentatively, D is TRBD1 (6 bases). Germline loops: CDR1 LNHDA, CDR2 SQIVND (reference sequence). The CDR3 loop spans 14 amino acids. V shed 5 bases and J shed 4 bases, with 14 bases lying between them. The CDR3 coding sequence is TGTGCCAGTAGTCTCATCAGGGGATTCTATGGCTACACCTTC. As protein: CASSLIRGFYGYTF.

The chain couples TRBV7-9 to TRBJ2-1, with D unclear. Trimming took off 5 bases at V and 0 bases at J, with 14 bases between the two ends. This CDR3 region has 16 residues. CDR1 and CDR2 (germline): SEHNR, FQNEAQ (reference sequence). The CDR3 bases are TGTGCCAGCAGCCTCGACTTCCTCTCCTCCTACAATGAGCAGTTCTTC. Translating it yields CASSLDFLSSYNEQFF.

The chain combines TRBV4-3 with TRBJ2-2; 10 nucleotides align to TRBD2. CDR1 LGHNA and CDR2 YSLEER come from the germline V gene. V dropped 0 bases and J dropped 4; count of bases not matched to a gene: 5. The CDR3 has 17 amino acids. The CDR3 loop reads CASSQDPASGGTGELFF. DNA for the CDR3: TGCGCCAGCAGCCAAGACCCGGCTAGCGGGGGCACCGGGGAGCTGTTTTTT.

A remark on this clone: The junction departs from the called germline gene at one end, perhaps through a read error. The chain recombines TRBV30 with TRBJ2-7; TRBD2 might be the D (5 bases). The V gene's germline CDR1 is GTSNPN and CDR2 SVGIG (reference sequence). The CDR3 runs 11 residues. The CDR3 DNA reads as TGTGCCCGGAGGTACATGGGCGAGCAGTACTTC. Protein: CARRYMGEQYF. The full variable domain, with the rest looked up from reference TRBV30 and TRBJ2-7, is SQTIHQWPATLVQPVGSPLSLECTVEGTSNPNLYWYRQAAGRGLQLLFYSVGIGQISSEVPQNLSASRPQDRQFILSSKKLLLSDSGFYLCARRYMGEQYFGPGTRLTVT.

The rearrangement links TRBV6-5 to TRBJ2-1; D is unresolved. V was shortened by 5 bases and J by 9 bases, with 14 bases between the two germline ends. This CDR3 is built from 13 residues. Germline CDR1 and CDR2: MNHEY and SVGAGI. CDR3 residues: CASSMTEPAEQFF. CDR3 coding DNA: TGTGCCAGCAGTATGACGGAGCCCGCTGAGCAGTTCTTC.

Notes on this clone: Other nucleotide sequences from this sample produce the same CDR3. The chain carries TRBV6-5 and TRBJ1-1; unclear D gene. CDR1 is MNHEY, CDR2 SVGAGI, per germline. This CDR3 contains 14 residues. Trimming shortened V by 0 bases and J by 1 base, and 6 bases separated the two germline ends. Here the CDR3 DNA reads TGTGCCAGCAGTTACTCCGGCGGGAACACTGAAGCTTTCTTT. Translating gives CASSYSGGNTEAFF.

This chain uses TRBV2 with TRBJ1-4, with 9 bases lining up with TRBD1. Germline loops: CDR1 SNHLY, CDR2 FYNNEI. J gave up 6 bases and V 6 bases, and 8 bases lay outside the gene matches. The CDR3 contains 15 residues. DNA of the CDR3: TGTGCCAGCAGACCGGGACAGGGAGGGTATGAAAAACTGTTTTTT. The encoded protein is CASRPGQGGYEKLFF.

CDR3 nucleotide sequence: TGCGCCAGCAGCCTCGGGCCACCCGGTGGCTACACCTTC. This sequence encodes CASSLGPPGGYTF. This chain uses TRBV4-1 with TRBJ1-2; D not resolved. V dropped 4 bases and J dropped 7 bases, with 13 bases sitting between them. Germline values: CDR1 MGHRA, CDR2 YSYEKL. This CDR3 is 13 amino acids long.

The chain employs TRBV27 and TRBJ2-3, with D tentatively TRBD2 (6 bases). The CDR3 runs to 14 residues. V lost 4 bases to trimming and J lost 2 bases, with 10 bases between them. Germline V gene lookup returns CDR1 MNHEY and CDR2 SMNVEV (reference sequence). The CDR3 protein is CASSWASVTDTQYF. Here the CDR3 DNA reads TGTGCCAGCAGTTGGGCTAGCGTCACAGATACGCAGTATTTT.

CDR3 residues: CASSITSVPANTDTQYF. For the CDR3, the DNA is TGCGCCAGCAGCATTACTAGCGTTCCAGCAAACACAGATACGCAGTATTTT. The V call is TRBV5-1, the J call TRBJ2-3; 7 nucleotides align to TRBD2. After removal of 4 bases from V and 2 bases from J, the junction contained 13 bases not matched to a gene. The length of the CDR3 is 17 residues. Germline V gives CDR1 SGHRS, CDR2 YFSETQ. The full variable domain, with the rest looked up from reference TRBV5-1 and TRBJ2-3, is KAGVTQTPRYLIKTRGQQVTLSCSPISGHRSVSWYQQTPGQGLQFLFEYFSETQRNKGNFPGRFSGRQFSNSRSEMNVSTLELGDSALYLCASSITSVPANTDTQYFGPGTRLTVL.

This clone was seen a single time. This CDR3 is CASSSLSRQETQYF. The CDR3 bases are TGTGCCAGCAGTTCCCTTTCGCGCCAAGAGACCCAGTACTTC. The chain couples TRBV27 to TRBJ2-5; no clear D. CDR1 MNHEY and CDR2 SMNVEV come from the germline V gene (reference sequence). This CDR3 spans 14 amino acids. V was cut by 4 bases and J by 1 base, with 10 bases left in between.

This clone showed up just once. The chain links TRBV7-6 to TRBJ2-1; 7 bases align to TRBD2. The germline V gene encodes CDR1 SGHVS and CDR2 FNYEAQ. The CDR3 has 16 residues. Trimming cost V 5 bases and J 6 bases; bases outside gene matches: 13. CDR3 bases: TGTGCCAGCAGCGGTCGAAGCGGGATAACCGGCAATGAGCAGTTCTTC. Amino acids: CASSGRSGITGNEQFF.

The CDR3 DNA follows: TGCAGCGTTGAAAAGGGGTACGGGGAGCTGTTTTTT. Translated, it gives CSVEKGYGELFF. The chain employs TRBV29-1 and TRBJ2-2; weak D call: TRBD1 (5 bases). CDR1 and CDR2 from the germline V gene are SQVTM and ANQGSEA. The germline V and J ends were trimmed by 2 bases and 7 bases, with 8 bases remaining between them. The CDR3 is 12 residues long.

The chain combines TRBV7-9 with TRBJ1-5; D remains ambiguous. From germline, CDR1 is SEHNR and CDR2 FQNEAQ (reference sequence). Trimming took 5 bases from V and 6 from J, leaving 11 bases between them. This CDR3 is 13 amino acids long. CDR3 in DNA: TGTGCCAGCAGCACCGGGCGGGGTCAGCCCCAGCATTTT. Protein product: CASSTGRGQPQHF.

CDR3 protein: CASSIRQGTNEQYF. DNA for the CDR3: TGTGCCAGTAGTATCCGACAGGGAACCAACGAGCAGTACTTC. The genes are TRBV19 and TRBJ2-7; 7 bases line up with TRBD1. Germline V gene data show CDR1 as LNHDA and CDR2 as SQIVND (reference sequence). This CDR3 is built from 14 residues. The trim removed 3 bases at V and 5 bases at J, leaving 7 bases unmatched.

The rearrangement uses TRBV4-1 and TRBJ2-1; 8 nucleotides match TRBD2. The CDR3 extends over 16 amino acids. J gave up 8 bases and V 0 bases, and 9 bases lay outside the gene matches. Germline V gives CDR1 MGHRA, CDR2 YSYEKL. In DNA, the CDR3 is TGCGCCAGCAGCCAAGAGGGACTAGGGATATTGCATGAGCAGTTCTTC. This sequence encodes CASSQEGLGILHEQFF.

V is TRBV5-1 and J is TRBJ1-2; 7 bases fit TRBD1. V was clipped by 4 bases and J by 2 bases; unmatched bases: 20. CDR1 SGHRS and CDR2 YFSETQ come from the germline V gene. This CDR3 comprises 19 residues. CDR3 protein: CASSLPRQGGLELNYGYTF. The CDR3 region has the DNA TGCGCCAGCAGCCTTCCTCGACAGGGTGGTTTGGAACTGAACTATGGCTACACCTTC.

The chain has TRBV5-1 and TRBJ2-7; 9 bases match TRBD1. Per germline, CDR1 SGHRS and CDR2 YFSETQ. With V trimmed by 2 bases and J by 3 bases, 9 bases remained unmatched. The length of the CDR3 is 16 residues. CDR3 nucleotides: TGCGCCAGCAGCTTACGGACAGGGGACATCCTCTACGAGCAGTACTTC. Its protein is CASSLRTGDILYEQYF.

The rearrangement joins TRBV23-1 to TRBJ2-7; a weak D match, TRBD1 (5 bases). TRBV23-1 is sorted into the ORF group, with uncertain function. With 11 bases removed from V and 5 bases from J, the gap between germline ends came to 13 bases. The CDR3 loop spans 11 amino acids. The CDR3 loop reads CALKKGHEQYF. CDR3 bases: TGCGCCCTTAAAAAGGGGCACGAGCAGTACTTC.

The chain links TRBV9 to TRBJ2-3, with D perhaps TRBD1 (5 bases). V lost 0 bases and J 4 bases, leaving 9 bases between the germline ends. The CDR3 contains 14 residues. Per the germline V gene, CDR1 is SGDLS and CDR2 is YYNGEE. The CDR3 region is CASSVVPRADTQYF. The CDR3 DNA sequence: TGTGCCAGCAGCGTAGTGCCCAGGGCAGATACGCAGTATTTT. Together with reference TRBV9 and TRBJ2-3, the CDR3 gives the full variable domain: DSGVTQTPKHLITATGQRVTLRCSPRSGDLSVYWYQQSLDQGLQFLIQYYNGEERAKGNILERFSAQQFPDLHSELNLSSLELGDSALYFCASSVVPRADTQYFGPGTRLTVL.

V usage is TRBV9 and J usage is TRBJ1-2, with 7 bases identical to TRBD1. From germline, CDR1 is SGDLS and CDR2 YYNGEE. The CDR3 loop spans 14 amino acids. V lost 0 bases, J lost 5 bases, and 4 bases stayed unmatched. CDR3 nucleotide sequence: TGTGCCAGCAGCGTAGCCGACAGGGTTTATGGCTACACCTTC. Residues: CASSVADRVYGYTF. Together with reference TRBV9 and TRBJ1-2, the CDR3 gives the full variable domain: DSGVTQTPKHLITATGQRVTLRCSPRSGDLSVYWYQQSLDQGLQFLIQYYNGEERAKGNILERFSAQQFPDLHSELNLSSLELGDSALYFCASSVADRVYGYTFGSGTRLTVV.

The genes are TRBV6-1 and TRBJ2-7; D remains ambiguous. The germline V and J ends were trimmed by 2 bases and 3 bases, with 8 bases remaining between them. CDR3 size: 13 residues. The germline CDR1 and CDR2 sequences are MNHNS and SASEGT. The CDR3 DNA follows: TGTGCCAGCAGTGAAAGATTGATCTACGAGCAGTACTTC. Residues: CASSERLIYEQYF.

The CDR3 loop reads CAGEGTADVEKLFF. In DNA, the CDR3 is TGTGCCGGAGAGGGGACAGCGGATGTCGAAAAACTGTTTTTT. The chain joins TRBV5-8 to TRBJ1-4, with 7 bases fitting TRBD1. J was trimmed by 8 bases and V by 10 bases; bases with no gene match: 14. The CDR3 runs to 14 residues. Per germline, CDR1 SGHTS and CDR2 YDEGEE.

This chain uses TRBV9 with TRBJ2-7; the match to TRBD1 covers 7 bases. V lost 4 bases, J lost 6 bases, and 10 bases stayed unmatched. Looked up from germline, CDR1 is SGDLS and CDR2 is YYNGEE. This CDR3 contains 14 residues. This chain's CDR3 is CASSPRTGSPEQYF. CDR3 nucleotide sequence: TGTGCCAGCAGCCCCAGGACAGGCTCGCCCGAGCAGTACTTC.

V usage is TRBV6-5 and J usage is TRBJ1-1; D gene ambiguous. This CDR3 is built from 13 residues. The V gene lost 6 bases and the J gene lost 4 bases, with 12 bases spanning the gap. Germline V gives CDR1 MNHEY, CDR2 SVGAGI. The chain's CDR3 is CASSQVAFTEAFF. Written as DNA, the CDR3 is TGTGCCAGCAGCCAAGTAGCCTTCACTGAAGCTTTCTTT.

V and J are TRBV14 and TRBJ2-7; tentative D call: TRBD2 (5 bases). Trimming left V 1 base short and J 0 bases short, with 7 bases between. Looked up from germline, CDR1 is SGHDN and CDR2 is FVKESK. CDR3 length: 14 residues. The CDR3 loop reads CASSQAEGSYEQYF. The CDR3 coding sequence is TGTGCCAGCAGCCAAGCAGAGGGCTCCTACGAGCAGTACTTC.

This clone showed up just once. The rearrangement joins TRBV4-1 to TRBJ2-7; D is unclear. The CDR3 contains 15 residues. Germline V gives CDR1 MGHRA, CDR2 YSYEKL. With 1 base removed from V and 4 bases from J, the gap between germline ends came to 14 bases. CDR3 DNA: TGCGCCAGCAGCCAAGCACCCGCGACCTCATACGAGCAGTACTTC. Protein product: CASSQAPATSYEQYF.

The rearrangement joins TRBV27 to TRBJ2-7, with a possible D match to TRBD2 (5 bases). The CDR3 runs 17 residues. The germline V gene has CDR1 MNHEY and CDR2 SMNVEV (reference sequence). Trimming took 4 bases from V and 2 from J, leaving 21 bases between them. For the CDR3, the DNA is TGTGCCAGCAGTTCACACCTTACTAGGGAATTTGCCTACGAGCAGTACTTC. It codes for CASSSHLTREFAYEQYF.

As for this clone: Other DNA sequences in this specimen translate into the identical CDR3. The chain uses TRBV27 and TRBJ2-7, with D tentatively TRBD1 or TRBD2 (5 bases each). The V end lost 2 bases, the J end lost 2 bases, and 10 bases lay between the germline ends. The CDR3 contains 14 residues. The germline V gene has CDR1 MNHEY and CDR2 SMNVEV (reference sequence). CDR3 in DNA: TGTGCCAGCAGTTTACGGGGCAGCACCTACGAGCAGTACTTC. As protein: CASSLRGSTYEQYF.